The 2 T cell receptor beta chains below were found in one sample sequenced in a study of T cell changes during pregnancy in multiple sclerosis. Assay used: immunoSEQ multiplex PCR; TCRdb lists only in-frame clones, some missing. The profile covers more than 40,000 clones, with 94% appearing a single time and 0.5% to 0.7% taken by the ten largest. Sample: CD4+ T cells from peripheral blood mononuclear cells, taken in the second trimester of pregnancy. These receptors all stem from a female donor with multiple sclerosis, enrolled in a pregnancy study.

The chain joins TRBV7-2 to TRBJ1-2, with D maybe TRBD1 (5 bases). Trimming pared 1 base from V and 4 bases from J, leaving 13 bases between. CDR3 length: 15 residues. CDR1 SGHTA and CDR2 FQGNSA come from the germline V gene. The CDR3 DNA sequence: TGTGCCAGCAGCTTAGGGGCGGGGGTCTTCTATGGCTACACCTTC. This sequence encodes CASSLGAGVFYGYTF.

The chain couples TRBV23-1 to TRBJ2-1; 7 bases match TRBD1. TRBV23-1 is an ORF, with its function uncertain. The ends lost 0 bases at V and 5 bases at J; junction bases unmatched: 4. This CDR3 spans 15 amino acids. CDR3 in amino acids: CASSQSGQIDNEQFF. The CDR3 nucleotides are TGCGCCAGCAGTCAATCGGGACAGATTGACAATGAGCAGTTCTTC.